This passage covers 9 T cell receptor beta chains from one sample sequenced in a study of blood T cell repertoires in COVID-19. Here immunoSEQ multiplex PCR was the method, and the copy in TCRdb shows in-frame clones only, minus some. Here the sample spans about 290,000 clones, 85% to 90% being singletons. Sequencing used peripheral blood. All receptors come from a young woman with COVID-19, enrolled during active disease.

V usage is TRBV28 and J usage is TRBJ2-7; D is uncertain. Germline V lookup: CDR1 MDHEN, CDR2 SYDVKM. V dropped 6 bases and J dropped 0 bases, with 15 bases sitting between them. The CDR3 is 15 residues long. CDR3 loop: CASSPTERSSYEQYF. The CDR3 nucleotides read TGTGCCAGCAGCCCTACAGAGAGAAGCTCCTACGAGCAGTACTTC.

The chain recombines TRBV30 with TRBJ1-1, with D uncertain. CDR3 length: 13 amino acids. Germline values: CDR1 GTSNPN, CDR2 SVGIG (reference sequence). The V and J ends lost 0 bases and 6 bases respectively, with 11 bases between them. CDR3 residues: CAWSVGLAAEAFF. The CDR3 DNA sequence: TGTGCCTGGAGTGTAGGACTGGCAGCTGAAGCTTTCTTT.

V gene TRBV7-9 combines with J gene TRBJ1-2, with TRBD1 identical over 9 bases. Germline assignment: CDR1 SEHNR and CDR2 FQNEAQ (reference sequence). This CDR3 is built from 14 residues. Trimming cost V 7 bases and J 8 bases; bases outside gene matches: 11. The CDR3 DNA reads as TGTGCCAGCACCGGGACAGGGTCGGTTTACGGCTACACCTTC. The encoded protein is CASTGTGSVYGYTF.

This chain joins TRBV4-1 and TRBJ1-6; tentatively, D is TRBD1 (5 bases). The CDR3 is 16 amino acids. Germline V lookup: CDR1 MGHRA, CDR2 YSYEKL. Trimming left V 0 bases short and J 12 bases short, with 18 bases between. The CDR3 nucleotides read TGCGCCAGCAGCCAAGATGTGGCAGGGCGCATGTTACCCCTCCACTTT. It is translated as CASSQDVAGRMLPLHF.

This clone was recorded a few times. The V call is TRBV5-5, the J call TRBJ1-2; 7 bases map to TRBD1. The CDR3 is made up of 14 amino acids. Germline V gene data show CDR1 as SGHKS and CDR2 as YYEKEE (reference sequence). After removal of 2 bases from V and 6 bases from J, the junction contained 7 bases not matched to a gene. The CDR3 loop is CASSLRQGRDGYTF. CDR3 bases: TGTGCCAGCAGCTTACGACAGGGACGTGATGGCTACACCTTC.

J is TRBJ2-5 and V is TRBV3-1 (or the pseudogene TRBV3-2), with 7 nucleotides matching TRBD2. Per germline, CDR1 LGHDT and CDR2 YNNKEL (reference sequence). The CDR3 contains 17 residues. J lost 1 base, V lost 7 bases, and 15 bases had no gene match. CDR3 sequence reads: CASINLQPGGPQETQYF. CDR3 DNA sequence: TGTGCCAGCATCAATCTTCAACCGGGAGGCCCCCAAGAGACCCAGTACTTC.

The gene calls are TRBV5-4 and TRBJ2-7, with TRBD2 matching over 8 bases. The V and J ends lost 2 bases and 6 bases, in that order; junction bases with no gene match: 10. This CDR3 is built from 15 residues. CDR1 SGHNT and CDR2 YYREEE come from the germline V gene (reference sequence). Here the CDR3 reads CASSFFGAGGREQYF. CDR3 nucleotides: TGTGCCAGCAGCTTTTTTGGGGCGGGGGGTCGCGAGCAGTACTTC.

The J gene is TRBJ2-3, the V gene TRBV10-2, with TRBD1 matching over 9 bases. Germline-derived CDR1 and CDR2 are WSHSY and SAAADI. With V trimmed by 3 bases and J by 7 bases, 5 bases remained unmatched. This CDR3 has 14 residues. For the CDR3, the DNA is TGCGCCAGCAGTGAAGGGACAGGGCCGAATACGCAGTATTTT. Encoded protein: CASSEGTGPNTQYF.

This chain links TRBV30 with TRBJ1-5; a weak D match, TRBD1 (6 bases). Germline V gene lookup returns CDR1 GTSNPN and CDR2 SVGIG (reference sequence). The CDR3 is 17 amino acids. V was clipped by 2 bases and J by 1 base, with 18 bases between them. Here the CDR3 DNA reads TGTGCCTGGAGTCCAGGAGGCAGGGGTTTGAGCAATCAGCCCCAGCATTTT. Translating it yields CAWSPGGRGLSNQPQHF.